This is a list of T cell receptor beta chains from one sample in a study of cytomegalovirus exposure and HLA in healthy donors. Using immunoSEQ multiplex PCR, the repertoire was profiled, and TCRdb retains in-frame clones only, with some absent. The sample shows about 200,000 clones, about four fifths of them seen only once. The sample taken for sequencing was PBMCs. These receptors all come from a young woman in good health and CMV-seronegative. Both conserved end residues are part of each CDR3. D genes are given only for firm matches. Size is stated for part of the rows, as once, few or many counts, or as a class when the clone is expanded.

d_call cdr3_length j_call v_call clone_size cdr3_aa cdr3_nt
- 12 TRBJ2-1 TRBV11-3 - CASREGDNEQFF TGTGCCAGCAGGGAGGGAGACAATGAGCAGTTCTTC
TRBD1 16 TRBJ1-2 TRBV15 few CATSRGAGQANYGYTF TGTGCCACCAGCAGAGGGGCCGGACAGGCCAACTATGGCTACACCTTC
- 13 TRBJ2-7 TRBV7-2 - CASSFRAGNEQYF TGTGCCAGCAGCTTCAGGGCGGGGAACGAGCAGTACTTC
TRBD2 14 TRBJ2-1 TRBV28 once CASKSSGSYNEQFF TGTGCCAGCAAAAGTAGCGGGAGCTACAATGAGCAGTTCTTC
- 18 TRBJ2-4 TRBV10-2 once CASSDRGGPGFAKNIQYF TGCGCCAGCAGTGACAGGGGCGGCCCCGGTTTCGCCAAAAACATTCAGTACTTC
TRBD2 14 TRBJ2-7 TRBV5-4 - CASSLGWTSDEQYF TGTGCCAGCAGCTTGGGATGGACTAGTGACGAGCAGTACTTC
TRBD2 15 TRBJ2-1 TRBV18 - CASSHLAGDSNEQFF TGTGCCAGCTCACACCTAGCGGGAGATTCCAATGAGCAGTTCTTC
- 15 TRBJ1-6 TRBV5-1 - CASSWRPGDNSPLHF TGCGCCAGCAGCTGGAGGCCAGGGGACAATTCACCCCTCCACTTT
- 13 TRBJ2-4 TRBV5-4 - CASSDQTENIQYF TGTGCCAGCAGCGACCAGACAGAAAACATTCAGTACTTC
TRBD1 14 TRBJ2-7 TRBV28 - CASSLGTGVVEQYF TGTGCCAGCAGTTTGGGGACAGGGGTGGTCGAGCAGTACTTC
TRBD2 16 TRBJ2-5 TRBV5-4 - CASSLDTSGRRETQYF TGTGCCAGCAGCTTGGATACTAGCGGGAGGAGAGAGACCCAGTACTTC
- 11 TRBJ2-5 TRBV5-6 - CASSFGETQYF TGTGCCAGCAGCTTCGGAGAGACCCAGTACTTC
TRBD1 15 TRBJ1-1 TRBV7-8 - CASSHPGQGNTEAFF TGTGCCAGCAGTCACCCGGGACAGGGGAACACTGAAGCTTTCTTT
TRBD2 12 TRBJ2-1 TRBV7-9 - CASSFSGSEQFF TGTGCCAGCAGCTTTAGCGGGAGCGAGCAGTTCTTC
- 13 TRBJ1-1 TRBV6-5 - CASSDEGGTEAFF TGTGCCAGCAGTGACGAAGGGGGTACTGAAGCTTTCTTT
- 12 TRBJ2-7 TRBV28 - CASGDSPYEQYF TGTGCCAGCGGGGACTCCCCCTACGAGCAGTACTTC
TRBD1 18 TRBJ2-2 TRBV11-2 - CASNLKADRGLVTGELFF TGTGCCAGCAACCTAAAAGCCGACAGGGGATTAGTTACCGGGGAGCTGTTTTTT
TRBD2 16 TRBJ2-1 TRBV10-3 - CAISPRTSGQYNEQFF TGTGCCATCAGCCCCCGGACTAGCGGACAGTACAATGAGCAGTTCTTC
TRBD2 15 TRBJ2-1 TRBV30 - CAWSMGTSFYNEQFF TGTGCCTGGAGTATGGGGACTAGCTTCTACAATGAGCAGTTCTTC
- 14 TRBJ1-1 TRBV19 once CASTDQQGRTEAFF TGTGCCAGTACCGACCAACAGGGACGCACTGAAGCTTTCTTT
- 15 TRBJ2-1 TRBV4-2 - CASSGGTSAYNEQFF TGTGCCAGCAGCGGCGGAACCAGCGCCTACAATGAGCAGTTCTTC
TRBD2 16 TRBJ2-1 TRBV15 - CATSRTSADSYNEQFF TGTGCCACCAGCAGGACTAGCGCCGATTCCTACAATGAGCAGTTCTTC
TRBD1 16 TRBJ2-7 TRBV4-3 - CASSLYRDRENYEQYF TGCGCCAGCAGCCTGTACAGAGACAGGGAGAATTACGAGCAGTACTTC
- 15 TRBJ2-3 TRBV30 - CAWSTPGQPTDTQYF TGTGCCTGGAGTACCCCAGGACAACCCACAGATACGCAGTATTTT
- 13 TRBJ1-1 TRBV19 - CASSINRNTEAFF TGTGCCAGTAGTATCAACAGGAACACTGAAGCTTTCTTT
- 12 TRBJ1-1 TRBV29-1 few CSVAGHNTEAFF TGCAGCGTGGCAGGACACAACACTGAAGCTTTCTTT
- 13 TRBJ1-5 TRBV19 - CASSIRVDQPQHF TGTGCCAGTAGTATCAGGGTGGACCAGCCCCAGCATTTT
TRBD2 18 TRBJ2-1 TRBV7-2 once CASSPTGLAGGRYNEQFF TGTGCCAGCAGCCCTACGGGACTAGCGGGAGGCAGGTACAATGAGCAGTTCTTC
TRBD1 15 TRBJ1-2 TRBV30 - CATRFGTASPYGYTF TGTGCCACCCGATTCGGGACAGCCTCGCCCTATGGCTACACCTTC
TRBD2 16 TRBJ2-1 TRBV27 - CASSLGTSISYNEQFF TGTGCCAGCAGTTTAGGGACTAGTATATCCTACAATGAGCAGTTCTTC
TRBD1 15 TRBJ2-3 TRBV5-1 few CASSSGTGGPDTQYF TGCGCCAGCAGCTCCGGGACAGGGGGACCAGATACGCAGTATTTT
TRBD1 16 TRBJ1-4 TRBV5-1 - CASSQSSTGAGEKLFF TGCGCCAGCAGCCAATCCAGCACAGGGGCGGGGGAAAAACTGTTTTTT
- 16 TRBJ2-3 TRBV28 - CASKFFGTGSTDTQYF TGTGCCAGCAAATTTTTCGGCACGGGTAGCACAGATACGCAGTATTTT
- 13 TRBJ1-2 TRBV27 - CASRISGAYGYTF TGTGCCAGCAGAATCTCAGGGGCCTATGGCTACACCTTC
TRBD2 16 TRBJ2-2 TRBV4-3 few CASSQETSGRAGELFF TGCGCCAGCAGCCAAGAAACTAGCGGGAGGGCCGGGGAGCTGTTTTTT
- 12 TRBJ1-3 TRBV7-9 few CASLRGGNTIYF TGTGCCAGCCTTCGCGGGGGAAACACCATATATTTT
- 12 TRBJ2-1 TRBV12-5 - CASGPRVYEQFF TGTGCTAGTGGTCCGAGAGTCTATGAGCAGTTCTTC
TRBD1 16 TRBJ2-2 TRBV4-3 - CASSQDRGLNTGELFF TGCGCCAGCAGCCAAGACAGGGGGCTCAACACCGGGGAGCTGTTTTTT